This T cell receptor (beta chain) was sequenced during a study of molecular identifiers for immune sequencing clone quantification. Study-wide results and caveats: Even with 800,000 to 1,000,000 naive cells present, spiked Jurkat TCR RNA from one cell was reportedly detectable.

TCRdb re-called the PCR reads with MiXCR, one entry per CDR3 protein. The sample lists about 510,000 distinct CDR3 sequences; over 20% were seen once. Germline CDR1 SGHDT, CDR2 YYEEEE. Between the trimmed V and J ends, which lost 1 base and 0 bases, there was a span of 11 bases. This CDR3 is 15 amino acids long. This clonotype was recorded many times. Its antigen is unknown. The sequence came from a human donor in good health. Some libraries in this study had Jurkat cell RNA spiked in. V is TRBV5-6 and J is TRBJ2-7; D is undetermined. Sequencing was performed on naive CD8+ T cells from blood, with Jurkat cell RNA spiked in. Subset in this sample: FACS-sorted CD8+CD4-CCR7+CD45RA+ naive T cells. The CDR3 DNA follows: TGTGCCAGCAGCTTGTTCGTTGGGCGCTCCTACGAGCAGTACTTC. Translated, it gives CASSLFVGRSYEQYF.